This T cell receptor beta chain is drawn from a study of shared clonotypes between healthy human individuals. Whole-study findings and limits: A small donor pool kept down the genetic and exposure-history diversity that was represented.

The V gene lost 3 bases and the J gene lost 9 bases, with 20 bases spanning the gap. Looked up from germline, CDR1 is MNHEY and CDR2 is SMNVEV (reference sequence). This CDR3 contains 15 residues. Assay used: immunoSEQ multiplex PCR; TCRdb lists only in-frame clones, some missing. The sample consists of about 1.1 million clones, 77% of them appearing once. With respect to this clone: Its matching antigen is unknown.

This chain connects TRBV27 to TRBJ1-2, with D possibly TRBD1 on 6 matching bases. The sequenced sample was memory CD4+ T cells from PBMCs. As for subset: CD45RA-negative fraction. This TCR was recovered from a young man in good health. Some clones in this sample may be carry-over from other donors' samples. CDR3 protein: CASSFRFSGGASYTF. The CDR3 DNA is TGTGCCAGCAGTTTTAGGTTTTCGGGGGGCGCGAGCTACACCTTC.